This TCR beta chain stems from a study of vaccination effects on CD4 cells after COVID-19. Overall study context: Sampling occurred a median 72 days post second dose, range 14 to 241. Whole-study results and caveats: The study dataset contains few convalescent patients and includes no early post-infection timepoints.

V lost 3 bases to trimming and J lost 11 bases, with 14 bases between them. This CDR3 is built from 13 residues. Germline CDR1 SGHTA, CDR2 FQGTGA. ViraFEST expansion of antigen-specific CD4+ T cells with viral peptide pools preceded sequencing. The authors isolated CD4+ T cells after 10 days of culture. Subjects were given two BNT162b2 or mRNA-1273 vaccine doses. The study found no prior SARS-CoV-2 infection in the vaccine recipients, who tested negative for nucleocapsid antibodies. They grew 2 million to 2.5 million PBMC in each well, adding approximately 10 IU/ml IL-2 and around 10 ug/ml peptides. Here immunoSEQ multiplex PCR was the method, and the copy in TCRdb shows in-frame clones only, minus some. The table has approximately 70,000 clones, about 80% seen once; the top ten hold 1.2%. Points on this clone: The antigen remains unidentified.

The chain carries TRBV7-3 and TRBJ2-1; weak D call: TRBD1 (6 bases). This receptor was taken from a human donor who received a COVID-19 vaccine. The sample consisted of CD4+ T cells from PBMCs cultured with HCoV-229E spike peptides, taken after COVID-19 vaccination. CDR3 coding DNA: TGTGCCAGCAGCTTCCAGTCGGACAGCCAGCAGTTCTTC. It translates to CASSFQSDSQQFF.